This TCR beta chain comes out of a study of OX40 agonist ivuxolimab in advanced cancers. Whole-study context: Males comprised around 80% of the group, whose mean age was approximately 60 years (range roughly 23 to 80).

V was pared by 4 bases and J by 5 bases, with 15 bases between. Germline V gene data show CDR1 as SGHNT and CDR2 as YYREEE (reference sequence). The CDR3 covers 15 residues. Study observations and caveats: CD4+ and CD8+ blood T cells expanded clonally by week 6 at 0.1 to 3.0 mg/kg.

This clone was recorded a few times. Its antigen is unknown. Method: immunoSEQ multiplex PCR; TCRdb's copy keeps in-frame clones and lacks some. The sample comprises about 64,000 clones, about 86% of which are singletons, and approximately 2.2% rests with the top ten. The TCR originated in an adult with an advanced solid tumor such as melanoma, head and neck, liver or kidney cancer. The sequences come from CD4+ or CD8+ T cells sorted from blood, collected in a trial of the OX40 agonist ivuxolimab. The chain couples TRBV5-4 to TRBJ2-2; the D gene is possibly TRBD2 (6 bases). The CDR3 nucleotides read TGTGCCAGCAGCCCCCTCATGGGAGGAACCGGGGAGCTGTTTTTT. It translates to CASSPLMGGTGELFF.